This TCR beta chain was sequenced for a study of T cells in localized non-small cell lung cancer. Whole-study results and caveats: A median of 57 clones ranked among the top 100 in tumor appeared in adjacent lung. Higher blood T cell density went with longer overall survival. Uninvolved nearby lung showed the greatest T cell clonality, exceeding that found in tumor.

This CDR3 region has 15 residues. Germline V gene sequence: CDR1 SGHVS, CDR2 FNYEAQ. V was trimmed by 1 base and J by 4 bases, leaving 12 bases between them. Sequenced by immunoSEQ multiplex PCR; TCRdb stores in-frame clones only, minus some. The table includes 15,000 or so clones, 87% detected once. In this sample, this clone turned up once. Its antigen is undetermined. This sequence joins TRBV7-6 and TRBJ2-3, with D tentatively TRBD1 or TRBD2 (6 bases each). The clonotype was recovered from a male donor at least 60 years old with stage II lung adenocarcinoma. The sequences come from peripheral blood mononuclear cells, collected before any cancer treatment. CDR3 amino acids: CASSLGPGAADTQYF. The CDR3 DNA is TGTGCCAGCAGCTTAGGACCGGGGGCGGCAGATACGCAGTATTTT.